The count of the clone carrying this T cell receptor beta chain is one. This CDR3 spans 17 amino acids. The data originate from a study of control samples from healthy donors and cancer patients. Method: immunoSEQ multiplex PCR; TCRdb's copy keeps in-frame clones and lacks some. The sample includes fewer than 85,000 clones, 70% to 90% seen only once; the top ten take 7.2%. The receptor comes from a man between 45 and 60 years old in good health. J is TRBJ2-6 and V is TRBV12-2; the table assigns TRBD2, which was not confirmed against the DNA. TRBV12-2 corresponds to a pseudogene. Sequencing was performed on blood. The chain's CDR3 is CASRPLNEVSGANVLTF. CDR3 in DNA: TGTGCAAGTCGCCCCCTCAATGAGGTATCTGGGGCCAACGTCCTGACTTTC.